The 16 T cell receptor beta chains given below trace back to one sample, sequenced in a study of blood T cells in healthy people across ages. With a J-beta primer mix and a sample-barcoded 5' primer, a second PCR ran about 6 to 11 cycles. One entry per CDR3 protein, called by TCRdb with MiXCR from the 5' RACE reads. The sample lists about 940,000 distinct CDR3 sequences, roughly 52% occurring once. The sample was blood. The receptors were sampled from a young man in good health.

This clonotype was seen just once. The chain has TRBV6-6 and TRBJ1-4; D perhaps matches TRBD1 (5 bases). This CDR3 has 15 amino acids. V lost 0 bases and J lost 3, with 8 bases in between. Germline V gene data show CDR1 as MNHNY and CDR2 as SVGAGI (reference sequence). CDR3 in amino acids: CASSYSGGANEKLFF. In DNA, the CDR3 is TGTGCCAGCAGTTACTCGGGGGGAGCTAATGAAAAACTGTTTTTT.

J is TRBJ2-6 and V is TRBV27, with a weak D call TRBD2 (6 bases). The CDR3 contains 17 residues. V was clipped by 0 bases and J by 2 bases, with 11 bases between them. Germline V CDR1 and CDR2: MNHEY, SMNVEV (reference sequence). The DNA of the CDR3 is TGTGCCAGCAGTTTATCGATGGAGGGTGCTGGGGCCAACGTCCTGACTTTC. The encoded protein is CASSLSMEGAGANVLTF.

This clonotype has more than one count but fewer than ten. The V and J genes are TRBV27 and TRBJ2-3, with 9 bases lining up with TRBD2. V lost 3 bases to trimming and J lost 0 bases; unmatched junction nucleotides: 7. Germline CDR1 is MNHEY and CDR2 is SMNVEV (reference sequence). The CDR3 is 17 amino acids. The CDR3, as DNA: TGTGCCAGCAGTTTGGCCGGACTAGCGACTAGCACAGATACGCAGTATTTT. Translating it yields CASSLAGLATSTDTQYF.

This clonotype was counted only a few times. The V and J genes are TRBV15 and TRBJ2-1; D possibly corresponds to TRBD1 (6 bases). CDR3 length equals 18 residues. V was shortened by 3 bases and J by 0 bases, with 18 bases between the two germline ends. The germline V gene encodes CDR1 LNHNV and CDR2 YYDKDF (reference sequence). For the CDR3, the DNA is TGTGCCACCAGCAGTAGGGGTGGAAGGGGGAGCTCCTACAATGAGCAGTTCTTC. Translated: CATSSRGGRGSSYNEQFF.

V gene TRBV6-1 combines with J gene TRBJ2-7, with a tentative D call TRBD2 (6 bases). The CDR3 covers 13 residues. V was cut by 6 bases and J by 3 bases, with 12 bases left in between. The germline CDR1 and CDR2 sequences are MNHNS and SASEGT. CDR3 sequence reads: CASREGPRYEQYF. CDR3 bases: TGTGCCAGCAGGGAGGGGCCGCGCTACGAGCAGTACTTC.

This clonotype was detected ten times or more. CDR3 in DNA: TGCAGCATAAGACCGGTTTACAATGAGCAGTTCTTC. As protein: CSIRPVYNEQFF. V is TRBV29-1 and J is TRBJ2-1, with D hard to call. CDR1 and CDR2 from the germline V gene are SQVTM and ANQGSEA. This CDR3 has 12 residues. V was shortened by 8 bases and J by 4 bases, with 12 bases between the two germline ends.

The CDR3 DNA follows: TGTGCCAGCAGCTTAGACCGGCAAACTAACTATGGCTACACCTTC. Encoded protein: CASSLDRQTNYGYTF. The rearrangement joins TRBV7-9 to TRBJ1-2; D is ambiguous. Germline values: CDR1 SEHNR, CDR2 FQNEAQ (reference sequence). Trimming stripped 1 base from V and 0 bases from J, with 9 bases between. The CDR3 is 15 residues long.

This clonotype was detected only a few times. The V gene is TRBV27, the J gene TRBJ2-3, with 8 bases identical to TRBD1. The germline gives CDR1 MNHEY, CDR2 SMNVEV (reference sequence). V shed 5 bases and J 2 bases; nucleotides not matched to a gene: 6. The length of the CDR3 is 15 residues. The CDR3 protein is CASSLWDRNTDTQYF. CDR3 bases: TGTGCCAGCAGTCTCTGGGACAGGAACACAGATACGCAGTATTTT.

The CDR3 coding sequence is TGCGCCAGCAGCCAAGAAGGAGCAGGGGTAGCCAAAAACATTCAGTACTTC. Translating gives CASSQEGAGVAKNIQYF. This chain uses TRBV4-1 with TRBJ2-4; tentatively, D is TRBD1 (6 bases). Germline V gene lookup returns CDR1 MGHRA and CDR2 YSYEKL. The CDR3 has 17 residues. Between the trimmed V and J ends, which lost 0 bases and 0 bases, there was a span of 12 bases.

V is TRBV20-1 and J is TRBJ2-1, with 12 bases fitting TRBD2. Trimming cost V 6 bases and J 2 bases; bases outside gene matches: 5. Germline V gene lookup returns CDR1 DFQATT and CDR2 SNEGSKA (reference sequence). The CDR3 extends over 15 amino acids. The chain's CDR3 is CSAPGLAGTYNEQFF. The CDR3 nucleotides read TGCAGTGCACCCGGACTAGCGGGGACCTACAATGAGCAGTTCTTC.

J is TRBJ2-5 and V is TRBV5-1; 8 bases are shared with TRBD1. The end of the DNA is better explained by TRBJ2-7, so the J call may be wrong. From germline, CDR1 is SGHRS and CDR2 YFSETQ. The CDR3 totals 15 residues. Here the CDR3 reads CASSSAIEGTGEQYF. In nucleotides, the CDR3 is TGCGCCAGCAGCTCGGCTATTGAAGGGACAGGCGAGCAGTACTTC.

The CDR3 reads CASSSSWTPLGPEAFF. The CDR3 DNA reads TGTGCCAGCAGCTCGTCCTGGACCCCACTCGGCCCTGAAGCTTTCTTT. The chain links TRBV13 to TRBJ1-1; D uncertain. CDR3 size: 16 residues. V was shortened by 4 bases and J by 6 bases, with 21 bases between the two germline ends. Germline CDR1 and CDR2: PRHDT and FYEKMQ (reference sequence).

This clonotype was detected a few times. The CDR3: CASKGTGDEQYF. As DNA, the CDR3 is TGTGCCAGCAAAGGGACAGGGGACGAGCAGTACTTC. This chain connects TRBV6-1 to TRBJ2-4, with TRBD1 matching 10 bases. The DNA matches TRBJ2-7 better at its end, which makes the J call doubtful. The germline CDR1 and CDR2 sequences are MNHNS and SASEGT. The CDR3 is 12 amino acids.

This clonotype was counted at least ten times. The chain carries TRBV12-3 or TRBV12-4 and TRBJ2-1, with 11 bases aligning to TRBD1. This CDR3 is 13 amino acids long. Losses at the gene ends were 8 bases for V and 9 bases for J; bases not matched to a gene: 6. The DNA of the CDR3 is TGTGCCAGCTTGGGGACAGGGGGAAGTGAGCAGTTCTTC. Its translation is CASLGTGGSEQFF.

This clonotype occurred a few times. A single base separates this from a much larger clone, so it may be a read error. The chain recombines TRBV9 with TRBJ2-5, with 8 bases identical to TRBD1. Germline trimming cut 0 bases from V and 11 bases from J; bases unmatched to any gene: 12. CDR3 size: 15 residues. Germline V gives CDR1 SGDLS, CDR2 YYNGEE. CDR3 region: CASSVGGTGNNEQYF. CDR3 coding DNA: TGTGCCAGCAGCGTAGGGGGGACAGGAAACAATGAGCAGTACTTC.

The CDR3 region is CASSLPTGSNNSPLHF. As DNA, the CDR3 is TGTGCCAGCAGCCTCCCTACAGGGAGCAATAATTCACCCCTCCACTTT. V usage is TRBV7-9 and J usage is TRBJ1-6; D is possibly TRBD1 (6 bases). The length of the CDR3 is 16 residues. Germline loops: CDR1 SEHNR, CDR2 FQNEAQ (reference sequence). Trimming removed 5 bases at V and 5 bases at J, with 16 bases between.